The text below deals with one TCR beta chain. Its cognate antigen has yet to be identified. No base quality values were provided; no much bigger clone lies one nucleotide off. Library preparation used 5' RACE. The run used an Illumina HiSeq 2000. A universal primer binding site was added through template switching, and the final cDNA carried a unique molecular identifier so that TCR cDNA molecules could be counted accurately. First-strand cDNA for TCR alpha and beta chains was synthesized from specific primers in the conserved constant-segment region. To control for contamination, every cDNA library was double barcoded, receiving both a SMART-Mk sample barcode and Illumina barcodes. TruSeq adapter sequences along with Illumina sample barcodes were introduced in two successive PCR steps. Sequencing of the TCR alpha and beta cDNA libraries was done on the Illumina HiSeq platform using custom primers. Regarding the original processing steps: Unique molecular identifiers were extracted from raw reads with MiGEC, and CDR3 positions were determined with MiXCR. For each individual, recombination models were inferred using an EM algorithm with the repgenHMM and IGoR tools. The analysis of shared clonotypes was done with the tcR package in R, with sharing normalized by the product of cloneset sizes. Out-of-frame nonproductive sequences were analyzed to study raw recombination free of thymic and clonal selection effects. The public reads were reanalyzed by TCRdb: fastp trimming at Q25, MiXCR alignment, in-frame beta chains only. Each CDR3 protein gets just one entry, which takes the most common genes and DNA from the rows behind it. For this entry, the V and J calls and clone size follow TCRdb and not the study's own pipeline. The sample table records about 460,000 distinct CDR3 sequences; 11% to 15% of these occur just once. Of the sample, about 0.53% is held by the ten largest clones.

Trimming leaves V shorter by 0 bases and J shorter by 2 bases, with the junction holding 8 bases beyond the gene matches. The CDR3 has 16 amino acids, counting the end cysteine and phenylalanine. The sequence is cut down to CDR3 DNA, 48 bases in frame from base 1. For CDR1 and CDR2, the germline V gene lists SGHRS and YFSETQ. The data originate from a study of identical twins (dated by TCRdb to 2016 to 2017). Context from the whole study: TCR alpha and beta repertoires from monozygotic twins, unrelated adults of various ages and cord blood were deep-sequenced to test whether fetal clonotypes persist. To rule out contamination, replicate twin experiments were performed at different times with different library preparation protocols.

All donors were healthy Caucasians. Three pairs of female monozygotic twins, all aged roughly 18 to 30 years, made up the twin cohort. CD4+ and CD8+ T cell populations were isolated with positive isolation kits from Invitrogen. Study-level results and caveats: Compared with coincidental sharing between unrelated individuals, out-of-frame TCR alpha sequences shared between twins showed an excess of sequences with low generation probability. Fewer insertions were carried by abundant cord blood beta clonotypes, a similar but weaker trend appeared in young adult naive repertoires, and no such trend appeared in memory repertoires. A weaker excess of twin sharing was found in beta out-of-frame sequences because the signal-to-noise ratio was lowered by fewer shared sequences. Invariant T cells such as MAIT and iNKT could partly confound zero-insertion analyses, though diverse VJ usage argued against this for most clonotypes. Because the same donors could not be followed over many years, the conclusions depended on cross-sectional statistical analysis. Recombination models systematically underestimated out-of-frame TCR alpha sharing in monozygotic twins but agreed with sharing between unrelated individuals.

These data also formed part of another study, on yellow fever vaccine responses in identical twins. As the second paper documents: The authors reported that the T cell response to vaccination in identical twins appeared partly convergent and partly personalized. In the study, vaccine-responding T cell clones were precisely tracked in identical twins.

This clonotype originated in a woman aged 18-29 years in good health. Recombination linked TRBV5-1 to TRBJ2-7; 7 bases in the middle match TRBD1. Sequencing input: CD4+ T cells sorted from blood. At the DNA level, the sequence is TGCGCCAGCAGCTTGGGGGGGACAGCATTTACCTACGAGCAGTACTTC. Its translation reads: CASSLGGTAFTYEQYF.